Each of the 4 T cell receptor beta chains below was sequenced from the same sample in a study of blood T cells in healthy people across ages. Through a sample-barcoded 5' primer and a J-beta primer mix, a second PCR was run for roughly 7 to 12 cycles. TCRdb re-called the 5' RACE reads through MiXCR, storing one row per CDR3 protein. The top ten hold 10% to 15% of the sample, which has about 810,000 distinct CDR3 sequences, 35% to 40% seen once. Material: blood. The receptors come from a young man in good health.

This clonotype was counted at least ten times. The rearrangement links TRBV9 to TRBJ2-3; 7 nucleotides agree with TRBD1. V gave up 0 bases and J gave up 0 bases; unmatched junction bases: 4. CDR1 is SGDLS and CDR2 is YYNGEE in the germline V gene. This CDR3 region has 16 residues. The CDR3 sequence is CASSVAGQSSTDTQYF. Here the CDR3 DNA reads TGTGCCAGCAGCGTAGCGGGACAGTCAAGCACAGATACGCAGTATTTT.

The chain carries TRBV12-3 or TRBV12-4 and TRBJ1-6, with D perhaps matching TRBD1 (5 bases). The CDR3 extends over 16 amino acids. V dropped 6 bases and J dropped 11 bases, with 23 bases sitting between them. In DNA, the CDR3 is TGTGCCAGCAGCTCACTGGGGGACCCTACGCCGGCACCCCTCCACTTT. This sequence encodes CASSSLGDPTPAPLHF.

This clonotype was recorded many times. V gene TRBV12-3 or TRBV12-4 combines with J gene TRBJ2-5; TRBD1 agrees at 7 bases. The V segment lost 6 bases and the J segment 3 bases; nucleotides outside the gene matches: 10. The CDR3 totals 15 residues. The CDR3 loop is CASSSDRVPEETQYF. DNA of the CDR3: TGTGCCAGCAGCTCCGACAGGGTACCCGAAGAGACCCAGTACTTC.

V and J are TRBV11-2 and TRBJ1-1, with D uncertain. Trimming took 2 bases from V and 1 from J, leaving 14 bases between them. CDR1 is SGHAT and CDR2 is FQNNGV in the germline V gene. This CDR3 comprises 16 residues. CDR3 DNA: TGTGCCAGCAGCTTACTCCAGGCCCGACCGAACACTGAAGCTTTCTTT. It specifies CASSLLQARPNTEAFF. The entire variable domain, with the rest obtained from reference TRBV11-2 and TRBJ1-1, is as follows: EAGVAQSPRYKIIEKRQSVAFWCNPISGHATLYWYQQILGQGPKLLIQFQNNGVVDDSQLPKDRFSAERLKGVDSTLKIQPAKLEDSAVYLCASSLLQARPNTEAFFGQGTRLTVV.